Listed here are 29 T cell receptor beta chains from one sample, sequenced in a study of CD8 T cells in Susac syndrome. cDNA came from around 0.5 to 1 ug RNA primed by random hexamers. One entry per CDR3 protein, called by TCRdb with MiXCR from the immunoSEQ multiplex PCR reads. The sample holds more than 150,000 distinct CDR3 sequences, 85% to 95% seen once. Sequencing was performed on CD8+ T cells from PBMCs. The receptors shown here come from a human donor with Susac syndrome.

In its sample, this clonotype was seen a few times. The chain couples TRBV19 to TRBJ2-1, with D uncertain. The CDR3 length is 11 residues. The V end lost 3 bases, the J end lost 6 bases, and 3 bases lay between the germline ends. In germline, CDR1 is LNHDA, CDR2 SQIVND (reference sequence). CDR3: CASSIGNEQFF. For the CDR3, the DNA is TGTGCCAGTAGTATCGGCAATGAGCAGTTCTTC.

This clonotype was picked up one time. The chain joins TRBV20-1 to TRBJ2-1; D perhaps matches TRBD2 (6 bases). The V end was cut by 0 bases, the J end by 8 bases, with 23 bases between. The CDR3 has 17 residues. Germline CDR1 is DFQATT and CDR2 is SNEGSKA (reference sequence). The CDR3 bases are TGCAGTGCTAGAGAGGCGCTATTCGGGCTAGCGCTGGATGAGCAGTTCTTC. Translating gives CSAREALFGLALDEQFF.

The V call is TRBV27, the J call TRBJ2-6, with TRBD1 identical over 8 bases. The V segment lost 5 bases and the J segment 0 bases; nucleotides outside the gene matches: 9. This CDR3 contains 18 residues. Germline V gene data show CDR1 as MNHEY and CDR2 as SMNVEV (reference sequence). The CDR3 protein is CASSRPGQAPSGANVLTF. In DNA form, the CDR3 reads TGTGCCAGCAGTAGGCCGGGACAGGCGCCCTCTGGGGCCAACGTCCTGACTTTC.

The J gene is TRBJ2-1, the V gene TRBV7-2; the D gene is possibly TRBD2 (6 bases). CDR3 length equals 14 residues. CDR1 SGHTA and CDR2 FQGNSA come from the germline V gene. V lost 4 bases and J lost 7, with 14 bases in between. The CDR3 loop reads CASSSAAGWNEQFF. The DNA of the CDR3 is TGTGCCAGCAGCTCGGCGGCGGGATGGAATGAGCAGTTCTTC. Using reference TRBV7-2 and TRBJ2-1 for the parts outside the CDR3, the full variable domain is GAGVSQSPSNKVTEKGKDVELRCDPISGHTALYWYRQSLGQGLEFLIYFQGNSAPDKSGLPSDRFSAERTGGSVSTLTIQRTQQEDSAVYLCASSSAAGWNEQFFGPGTRLTVL.

The V and J genes are TRBV5-1 and TRBJ2-1; no clear D. The V end lost 2 bases, the J end lost 0 bases, and 12 bases lay between the germline ends. Germline V gene sequence: CDR1 SGHRS, CDR2 YFSETQ. The CDR3 has 16 amino acids. CDR3 in DNA: TGCGCCAGCAGCTTACGCGGAGCTAGCTCCTACAATGAGCAGTTCTTC. Protein sequence: CASSLRGASSYNEQFF.

The chain combines TRBV5-6 with TRBJ2-5; 7 nucleotides agree with TRBD1. The V gene's germline CDR1 is SGHDT and CDR2 YYEEEE. The ends lost 4 bases at V and 5 bases at J; junction bases unmatched: 5. This CDR3 is 13 amino acids long. The CDR3 region has the DNA TGTGCCAGCAGCACCGGACAGGATGAGACCCAGTACTTC. This translates into CASSTGQDETQYF.

This chain connects TRBV7-2 to TRBJ2-5; D possibly matches TRBD1 or TRBD2 (5 bases each). This CDR3 has 15 residues. Germline CDR1 is SGHTA and CDR2 is FQGNSA. V gave up 1 base and J gave up 2 bases, with 11 bases separating them. The DNA of the CDR3 is TGTGCCAGCAGCTTAGGTGGGGGAAATCAAGAGACCCAGTACTTC. Translating gives CASSLGGGNQETQYF.

V usage is TRBV20-1 and J usage is TRBJ1-1, with D perhaps TRBD1 (6 bases). The V end lost 5 bases, the J end lost 4 bases, and 23 bases lay between the germline ends. The germline V gene encodes CDR1 DFQATT and CDR2 SNEGSKA (reference sequence). The CDR3 is made up of 16 amino acids. CDR3 DNA: TGCAGTGCTCCAAATACCCTGGGGGGCGAAGGCACTGAAGCTTTCTTT. It is translated as CSAPNTLGGEGTEAFF.

V is TRBV13 and J is TRBJ2-1, with D unclear. Deletions cut 4 bases from V and 8 bases from J, with 9 bases between. This CDR3 has 12 amino acids. Germline V CDR1 and CDR2: PRHDT, FYEKMQ (reference sequence). This CDR3 reads CASSSEYDEQFF. CDR3 DNA sequence: TGTGCCAGCAGCTCTGAATATGATGAGCAGTTCTTC.

The CDR3 here is CASRDRGPYQPQHF. The CDR3 DNA reads as TGTGCCAGCAGGGACAGGGGACCCTATCAGCCCCAGCATTTT. The chain carries TRBV2 and TRBJ1-5, with 9 bases identical to TRBD1. The germline V gene has CDR1 SNHLY and CDR2 FYNNEI. This CDR3 has 14 residues. Germline trimming cut 6 bases from V and 5 bases from J; bases unmatched to any gene: 5.

The J gene is TRBJ1-1, the V gene TRBV7-9, with D possibly matching TRBD1 (5 bases). Germline loops: CDR1 SEHNR, CDR2 FQNEAQ (reference sequence). The CDR3 runs to 13 residues. V was trimmed by 5 bases and J by 2 bases, leaving 9 bases between them. The CDR3 sequence: CASSPTDNTEAFF. CDR3 DNA: TGTGCCAGCAGCCCGACAGATAACACTGAAGCTTTCTTT.

CDR3: CASRAWNYEQYF. For the CDR3, the DNA is TGTGCCAGCAGGGCGTGGAACTACGAGCAGTACTTC. The chain combines TRBV7-9 with TRBJ2-7; D gene uncertain. This CDR3 is built from 12 residues. V was cut by 6 bases and J by 3 bases, with 9 bases left in between. The germline gives CDR1 SEHNR, CDR2 FQNEAQ (reference sequence).

The chain is built from TRBV29-1 and TRBJ2-2; TRBD1 aligns across 7 bases. This CDR3 has 13 residues. Germline lookup yields CDR1 SQVTM and CDR2 ANQGSEA. Unmatched junction bases numbered 2, after V lost 4 bases and J lost 3 bases. As DNA, the CDR3 is TGCAGCGTTGGCGGACAGGACACCGGGGAGCTGTTTTTT. This sequence encodes CSVGGQDTGELFF.

The genes are TRBV5-1 and TRBJ2-7; 8 nucleotides agree with TRBD1. V dropped 2 bases and J dropped 1; count of bases not matched to a gene: 2. The germline V gene has CDR1 SGHRS and CDR2 YFSETQ. The CDR3 covers 14 residues. The CDR3 nucleotides are TGCGCCAGCAGCTTCACAGGGGGATCCTACGAGCAGTACTTC. Protein: CASSFTGGSYEQYF.

Here the CDR3 DNA reads TGTGCCAGCAGTCCAACAGGGGGCGAGCAGTACTTC. Protein: CASSPTGGEQYF. The chain joins TRBV27 to TRBJ2-7; 8 nucleotides align to TRBD1. Germline V lookup: CDR1 MNHEY, CDR2 SMNVEV (reference sequence). The J segment lost 6 bases and the V segment lost 5 bases, leaving 3 bases of the junction unmatched. CDR3 length equals 12 residues.

In nucleotides, the CDR3 is TGTGCCAGCATTCAGGGTGCTGGGGCCAACGTCCTGACTTTC. Translating gives CASIQGAGANVLTF. The chain recombines TRBV6-6 with TRBJ2-6; perhaps TRBD1 as D (5 bases). CDR1 MNHNY and CDR2 SVGAGI come from the germline V gene (reference sequence). The CDR3 has 14 amino acids. Trimming removed 7 bases at V and 2 bases at J, with 9 bases between.

J is TRBJ2-2 and V is TRBV3-1, with TRBD1 matching 9 bases. Germline V gene lookup returns CDR1 LGHDT and CDR2 YNNKEL (reference sequence). The CDR3 extends over 18 amino acids. After removal of 3 bases from V and 3 bases from J, the junction contained 11 bases not matched to a gene. The DNA for the CDR3 is TGTGCCAGCAGCCACCCCACCCGGGACAGGGCCCACACCGGGGAGCTGTTTTTT. As protein: CASSHPTRDRAHTGELFF.

Only one count was recorded for this clonotype. The chain recombines TRBV29-1 with TRBJ2-2; D is possibly TRBD1 or TRBD2 (6 bases each). The CDR3 covers 14 residues. The V end was cut by 5 bases, the J end by 6 bases, with 16 bases between. Germline V CDR1 and CDR2: SQVTM, ANQGSEA. The CDR3 is CSVSGAGEAGELFF. The CDR3 DNA sequence: TGCAGCGTTTCGGGCGCAGGGGAGGCCGGGGAGCTGTTTTTT.

The V and J genes are TRBV30 and TRBJ1-4, with D possibly TRBD1 on 6 matching bases. The V end lost 7 bases, the J end lost 1 base, and 16 bases lay between the germline ends. The CDR3 runs 15 residues. Germline V gene sequence: CDR1 GTSNPN, CDR2 SVGIG (reference sequence). CDR3 protein: CASYRGGQTNEKLFF. CDR3 nucleotides: TGTGCCTCCTATAGGGGGGGGCAAACTAATGAAAAACTGTTTTTT.

The chain uses TRBV7-9 and TRBJ2-3; D gene uncertain. The CDR3 totals 14 residues. Trimming removed 0 bases from V and 3 bases from J, with 7 bases in between. CDR1 is SEHNR and CDR2 is FQNEAQ in the germline V gene (reference sequence). DNA for the CDR3: TGTGCCAGCAGCTTAGCGGGTTTAACAGATACGCAGTATTTT. Translation: CASSLAGLTDTQYF.

This clonotype was recorded once. V usage is TRBV29-1 and J usage is TRBJ1-6; D ambiguous. The CDR3 is 13 residues long. V was clipped by 5 bases and J by 7 bases, with 12 bases between them. Germline CDR1 is SQVTM and CDR2 is ANQGSEA. In DNA, the CDR3 is TGCAGCGTTCGGTCCGCTGTAAATTCACCCCTCCACTTT. It codes for CSVRSAVNSPLHF.

J is TRBJ2-1 and V is TRBV9; D is undetermined. CDR1 and CDR2 from the germline V gene are SGDLS and YYNGEE. The CDR3 is 12 residues long. V was trimmed by 4 bases and J by 10 bases, leaving 12 bases between them. Here the CDR3 DNA reads TGTGCCAGCAGCCTCACCTCCGGCGAGCAGTTCTTC. Amino acid sequence: CASSLTSGEQFF.

This rearrangement joins TRBV30 to TRBJ1-1; D gene unclear. CDR1 GTSNPN and CDR2 SVGIG come from the germline V gene (reference sequence). This CDR3 is 12 amino acids long. V was shortened by 2 bases and J by 0 bases, with 4 bases between the two germline ends. This CDR3 is CAWSTLNTEAFF. CDR3 nucleotide sequence: TGTGCCTGGAGTACCTTGAACACTGAAGCTTTCTTT.

J is TRBJ2-7 and V is TRBV9, with TRBD2 matching over 9 bases. V shed 1 base, J shed 4 bases, and the junction held 6 bases outside the gene matches. CDR3 length: 15 residues. Looked up from germline, CDR1 is SGDLS and CDR2 is YYNGEE. CDR3 amino acids: CASSVSGAGGYEQYF. The CDR3 DNA reads as TGTGCCAGCAGCGTAAGTGGAGCGGGAGGTTACGAGCAGTACTTC.

The J gene is TRBJ1-5, the V gene TRBV7-8; 7 positions match TRBD1. Trimming took 7 bases from V and 3 from J; bases not matched to a gene: 6. The CDR3 extends over 14 amino acids. The germline V gene encodes CDR1 SGHVS and CDR2 FQNEAQ. CDR3 sequence (DNA): TGTGCCAGCAACCCGGGACAGAACAATCAGCCCCAGCATTTT. It codes for CASNPGQNNQPQHF.

The J gene is TRBJ2-7, the V gene TRBV3-1; D gene unclear. The V end lost 6 bases, the J end lost 1 base, and 13 bases lay between the germline ends. CDR1 LGHDT and CDR2 YNNKEL come from the germline V gene (reference sequence). The CDR3 spans 14 residues. The CDR3: CASSGKGWSYEQYF. The CDR3 DNA follows: TGTGCCAGCAGTGGAAAGGGATGGTCCTACGAGCAGTACTTC.

The chain has TRBV7-9 and TRBJ1-2; D perhaps matches TRBD1 (6 bases). V gave up 11 bases and J gave up 2 bases, with 27 bases separating them. This CDR3 comprises 17 residues. Per germline, CDR1 SEHNR and CDR2 FQNEAQ (reference sequence). The CDR3 DNA reads as TGTGCCTCACAAATTTCCTTCCCAGGGGAGGGAAACTATGGCTACACCTTC. Amino acids: CASQISFPGEGNYGYTF.

This chain links TRBV7-9 with TRBJ2-1; D possibly matches TRBD1 or TRBD2 (5 bases each). V lost 2 bases and J 6 bases, leaving 14 bases between the germline ends. The CDR3 length is 15 residues. Germline V gives CDR1 SEHNR, CDR2 FQNEAQ (reference sequence). This chain's CDR3 is CASSLYETGRNEQFF. CDR3 DNA: TGTGCCAGCAGCTTATACGAAACGGGGCGCAATGAGCAGTTCTTC.

J is TRBJ2-1 and V is TRBV10-3; D gene uncertain. CDR3 length equals 13 residues. V was shortened by 1 base and J by 7 bases, with 8 bases between the two germline ends. Germline V gene data show CDR1 as ENHRY and CDR2 as SYGVKD. The CDR3 loop reads CAISEYKQNEQFF. The DNA for the CDR3 is TGTGCCATCAGTGAGTATAAGCAAAATGAGCAGTTCTTC.